A single sample gave rise to the 8 T cell receptor beta chains below, sequenced in a study of T-cell reconstitution after alpha-beta-depleted transplantation in children. As it was prepared, the TCRbeta library received unique molecular identifiers. MiXCR, applied by TCRdb to the PCR reads, yields one record per CDR3 protein. Of 900,000 or so distinct CDR3 sequences in the sample, around 15% were seen once. The source material was PBMCs, mostly from graft donor cells, sampled 360 days after TCRalphabeta/CD19-depleted stem cell transplant. The receptors originated from a male patient younger than 18 who had a stem cell transplant for acute lymphoblastic leukemia, so the T cells may come from the graft donor.

Here the CDR3 reads CASSLPLGDTQYF. The DNA of the CDR3 is TGTGCCAGCAGCCTTCCCCTTGGAGATACGCAGTATTTT. The rearrangement joins TRBV3-1 to TRBJ2-3, with D hard to call. The germline gives CDR1 LGHDT, CDR2 YNNKEL (reference sequence). The CDR3 loop spans 13 amino acids. V was clipped by 4 bases and J by 5 bases, with 10 bases between them.

Many counts were recorded for this clonotype. V usage is TRBV7-3 and J usage is TRBJ1-6; maybe TRBD1 (6 bases). The CDR3 extends over 14 amino acids. The germline V gene has CDR1 SGHTA and CDR2 FQGTGA. V was clipped by 3 bases and J by 7 bases, with 10 bases between them. The CDR3 protein is CASSFGQQNSPLHF. The CDR3 DNA reads as TGTGCCAGCAGCTTTGGACAGCAGAATTCACCCCTCCACTTT. The entire variable domain, with the rest obtained from reference TRBV7-3 and TRBJ1-6, is as follows: GAGVSQTPSNKVTEKGKYVELRCDPISGHTALYWYRQSLGQGPEFLIYFQGTGAADDSGLPNDRFFAVRPEGSVSTLKIQRTERGDSAVYLCASSFGQQNSPLHFGNGTRLTVT.

The rearrangement joins TRBV7-2 to TRBJ2-4; D perhaps matches TRBD1 (5 bases). This CDR3 is built from 15 residues. V was trimmed by 3 bases and J by 1 base, leaving 10 bases between them. Germline-derived CDR1 and CDR2 are SGHTA and FQGNSA. CDR3 sequence (DNA): TGTGCCAGCAGCTTCCAGGGTTTGGCCAAAAACATTCAGTACTTC. Translated, it gives CASSFQGLAKNIQYF.

The chain is built from TRBV2 and TRBJ2-7, with TRBD2 as a possible D gene (6 bases). In germline, CDR1 is SNHLY, CDR2 FYNNEI. The CDR3 is 15 residues long. V was pared by 6 bases and J by 4 bases, with 19 bases between. The CDR3 loop is CASSVTWGAGYEQYF. The CDR3 coding sequence is TGTGCCAGCAGCGTTACATGGGGCGCGGGGTACGAGCAGTACTTC.

This clonotype showed up many times. The chain joins TRBV20-1 to TRBJ2-1, with a weak D call TRBD2 (5 bases). Germline values: CDR1 DFQATT, CDR2 SNEGSKA (reference sequence). Deletions cut 5 bases from V and 2 bases from J, with 13 bases between. The CDR3 totals 14 residues. CDR3 bases: TGCAGTGCTGGACCTAGCCCTACCTACAATGAGCAGTTCTTC. Translated, it gives CSAGPSPTYNEQFF.

The chain links TRBV4-1 to TRBJ2-5, with D unresolved. In germline, CDR1 is MGHRA, CDR2 YSYEKL. Trimming removed 2 bases at V and 5 bases at J, with 18 bases between. The CDR3 sequence is 16 residues long. CDR3 residues: CASSQILMWASETQYF. For the CDR3, the DNA is TGCGCCAGCAGCCAAATCCTAATGTGGGCATCGGAGACCCAGTACTTC.

This clonotype was observed a few times. The chain joins TRBV29-1 to TRBJ1-2, with 10 bases identical to TRBD1. CDR1 is SQVTM and CDR2 is ANQGSEA in the germline V gene. CDR3 length: 12 residues. J lost 5 bases, V lost 7 bases, and 4 bases had no gene match. The CDR3 DNA reads as TGCAGCGGGGGACAGGGGAATTATGGCTACACCTTC. Protein: CSGGQGNYGYTF.

This clonotype was counted a few times. An end of the junction differs from the germline gene, which may be a read error. This chain uses TRBV12-3 or TRBV12-4 with TRBJ2-7; 7 bases are shared with TRBD2. This CDR3 is built from 15 residues. CDR3 protein: CASSFVAGVSHEQYF. Written as DNA, the CDR3 is TGTGCCAGCAGTTTTGTGGCGGGAGTCTCCCACGAGCAGTACTTC.